The 19 T cell receptor beta chains below were found in one sample sequenced in a study of T cells expressing NK-cell markers. TCRdb re-called the 5' RACE reads; every CDR3 protein appears as one record, without DNA. The table lists fewer than 300,000 distinct CDR3 sequences. Specimen: blood T cells: a sorted CD56 or NKG2C T cell subset, CD4+ or CD8+ T cells, or bulk PBMC T cells (not recorded which). Source of these receptors: a woman aged 18 to 75 in good health.

V is TRBV12-3 or TRBV12-4 and J is TRBJ1-1; the TRBD1 assignment by TCRdb is unverifiable without DNA. CDR3 length equals 12 residues. CDR3 in amino acids: CASRPVPTEAFF.

The CDR3 protein is CSVAGTSGSSADTQYF. The V call is TRBV29-1, the J call TRBJ2-3; TCRdb's D call of TRBD2 is untestable without DNA. This CDR3 is 16 amino acids long. CDR1 is SQVTM and CDR2 is ANQGSEA in the germline V gene.

The rearrangement links TRBV4-1 to TRBJ2-4; TCRdb calls TRBD2, which cannot be checked without DNA. The CDR3 runs 18 residues. CDR1 is MGHRA, CDR2 YSYEKL, per germline. The CDR3 sequence is CASSQGLAGGSAKNIQYF.

The V and J genes are TRBV5-1 and TRBJ1-6. Germline lookup yields CDR1 SGHRS and CDR2 YFSETQ. This CDR3 has 15 amino acids. The CDR3 here is CASSLEGPEGSPLHF.

The chain couples TRBV2 to TRBJ2-5; the D gene TCRdb calls, TRBD2, cannot be checked with no DNA. This CDR3 has 12 residues. Looked up from germline, CDR1 is SNHLY and CDR2 is FYNNEI. The CDR3 is CASTSIPETQYF.

This rearrangement joins TRBV12-3 or TRBV12-4 to TRBJ1-1; TCRdb's D call of TRBD1 is untestable without DNA. The CDR3 has 18 residues. This chain's CDR3 is CASSFLGAGGGGNTEAFF.

The chain recombines TRBV7-6 with TRBJ2-3; without DNA, the TCRdb call of TRBD2 cannot be checked. The CDR3 is 16 amino acids. Germline CDR1 is SGHVS and CDR2 is FNYEAQ. This CDR3 reads CASSSVGSGMVNTQYF.

The rearrangement uses TRBV7-9 and TRBJ2-1. Germline V CDR1 and CDR2: SEHNR, FQNEAQ (reference sequence). This CDR3 contains 14 residues. CDR3 in amino acids: CASSLMQVYNEQFF.

This CDR3 reads CSASQTGIKYNEQFF. The V call is TRBV20-1, the J call TRBJ2-1; TCRdb proposes TRBD1, but this gene call is untestable without DNA. The CDR3 has 15 amino acids. The germline CDR1 and CDR2 sequences are DFQATT and SNEGSKA (reference sequence).

The rearrangement joins TRBV4-3 to TRBJ1-6; TCRdb calls TRBD1, which cannot be checked without DNA. CDR1 is LGHNA, CDR2 YSLEER, per germline. The CDR3 runs to 16 residues. The CDR3 loop reads CASSQSRQGRNSPLHF.

The chain links TRBV20-1 to TRBJ2-7. Germline-derived CDR1 and CDR2 are DFQATT and SNEGSKA (reference sequence). The CDR3 sequence is 13 residues long. CDR3 loop: CSARGQQAYEQYF.

The chain couples TRBV20-1 to TRBJ1-5. From germline, CDR1 is DFQATT and CDR2 SNEGSKA (reference sequence). The CDR3 totals 12 residues. CDR3 residues: CSAIKSNQPQHF.

This chain joins TRBV11-2 and TRBJ1-4; there is no DNA to check the TCRdb D call of TRBD1. The CDR3 totals 12 residues. The germline CDR1 and CDR2 sequences are SGHAT and FQNNGV. The CDR3 loop reads CASSNQGGKLFF.

The J gene is TRBJ2-5, the V gene TRBV20-1; TCRdb's D gene call, TRBD2, goes unchecked for lack of DNA. There are 19 residues in the CDR3. Germline CDR1 is DFQATT and CDR2 is SNEGSKA (reference sequence). The CDR3 loop reads CSARRTGRTSGGAGETQYF.

CDR3 in amino acids: CSARGTGGTDTQYF. The chain carries TRBV20-1 and TRBJ2-3; the D call of TRBD1 rests on TCRdb alone, since no DNA is present to check it. The CDR3 runs to 14 residues. The V gene's germline CDR1 is DFQATT and CDR2 SNEGSKA (reference sequence).

V is TRBV5-1 and J is TRBJ2-1; TCRdb returns TRBD2, unconfirmable since there is no DNA. CDR3 length equals 16 residues. Germline V gene sequence: CDR1 SGHRS, CDR2 YFSETQ. CDR3 sequence reads: CASSLGETRRSVEQFF.

The gene calls are TRBV18 and TRBJ2-1. This CDR3 contains 16 residues. Per the germline V gene, CDR1 is KGHSH and CDR2 is LQKENI. The CDR3 is CASSSREGSSYNEQFF.

CDR3 sequence: CASSVTSGGTYEQYF. The chain recombines TRBV9 with TRBJ2-7; TCRdb indicates TRBD2, and absent DNA this call remains unverified. The CDR3 spans 15 residues. The germline gives CDR1 SGDLS, CDR2 YYNGEE.

The rearrangement joins TRBV7-2 to TRBJ2-1. This CDR3 contains 16 residues. Per germline, CDR1 SGHTA and CDR2 FQGNSA. CDR3 sequence reads: CASMFSAQRSYNEQFF.